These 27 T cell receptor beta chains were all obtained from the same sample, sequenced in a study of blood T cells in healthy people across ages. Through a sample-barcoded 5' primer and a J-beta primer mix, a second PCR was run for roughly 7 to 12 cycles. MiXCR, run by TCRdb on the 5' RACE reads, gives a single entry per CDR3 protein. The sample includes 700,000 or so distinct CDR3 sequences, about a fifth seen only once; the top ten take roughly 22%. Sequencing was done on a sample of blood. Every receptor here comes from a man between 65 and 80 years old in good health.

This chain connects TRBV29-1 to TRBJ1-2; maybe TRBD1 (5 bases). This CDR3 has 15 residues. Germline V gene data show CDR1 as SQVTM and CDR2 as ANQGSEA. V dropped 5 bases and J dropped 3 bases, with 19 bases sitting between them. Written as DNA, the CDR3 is TGCAGCGTTATTGGCATGGGGGTTTGGGACTATGGCTACACCTTC. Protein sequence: CSVIGMGVWDYGYTF.

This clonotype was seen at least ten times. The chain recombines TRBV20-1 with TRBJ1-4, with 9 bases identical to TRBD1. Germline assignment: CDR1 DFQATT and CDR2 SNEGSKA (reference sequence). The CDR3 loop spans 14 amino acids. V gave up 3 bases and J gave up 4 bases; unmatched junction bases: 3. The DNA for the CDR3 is TGCAGTGCTAGGGACAGGGGATTTAATGAAAAACTGTTTTTT. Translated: CSARDRGFNEKLFF.

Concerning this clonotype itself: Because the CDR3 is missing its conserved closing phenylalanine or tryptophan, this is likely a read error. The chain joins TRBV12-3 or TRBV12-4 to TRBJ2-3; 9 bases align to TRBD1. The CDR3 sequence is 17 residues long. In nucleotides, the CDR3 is TGTGCCGGCAGCGTTGTTGGGACAGGGCGTAGCACAGATACGCAGTATTCC. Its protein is CAGSVVGTGRSTDTQYS.

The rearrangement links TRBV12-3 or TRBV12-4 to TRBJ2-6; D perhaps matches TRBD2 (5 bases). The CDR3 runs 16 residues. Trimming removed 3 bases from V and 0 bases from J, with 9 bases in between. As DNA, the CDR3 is TGTGCCAGCAGTTTCGCGGGTAGCTCTGGGGCCAACGTCCTGACTTTC. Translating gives CASSFAGSSGANVLTF.

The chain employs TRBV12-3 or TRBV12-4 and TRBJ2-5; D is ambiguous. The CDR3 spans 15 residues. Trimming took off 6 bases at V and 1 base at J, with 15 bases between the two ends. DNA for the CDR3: TGTGCCAGCAGCCTTGGCCCGCGGATCCAAGAGACCCAGTACTTC. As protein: CASSLGPRIQETQYF.

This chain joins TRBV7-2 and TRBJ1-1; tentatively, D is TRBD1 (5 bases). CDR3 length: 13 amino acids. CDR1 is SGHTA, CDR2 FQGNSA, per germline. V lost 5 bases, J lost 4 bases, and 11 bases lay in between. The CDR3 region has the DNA TGTGCCAGCAGCCTCGACAGTCTCACTGAAGCTTTCTTT. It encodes CASSLDSLTEAFF.

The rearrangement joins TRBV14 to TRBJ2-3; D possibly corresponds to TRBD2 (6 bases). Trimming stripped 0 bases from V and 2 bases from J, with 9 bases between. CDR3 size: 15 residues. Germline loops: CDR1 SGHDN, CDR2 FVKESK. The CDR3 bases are TGTGCCAGCAGCCAAGATAGCGGTTACACAGATACGCAGTATTTT. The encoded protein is CASSQDSGYTDTQYF.

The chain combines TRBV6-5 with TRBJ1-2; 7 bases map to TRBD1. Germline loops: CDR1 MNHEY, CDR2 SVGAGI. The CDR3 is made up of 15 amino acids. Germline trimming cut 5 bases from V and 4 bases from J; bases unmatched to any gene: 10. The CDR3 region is CASSRGGQRSYGYTF. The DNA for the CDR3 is TGTGCCAGCAGTCGAGGGGGACAGCGAAGCTATGGCTACACCTTC.

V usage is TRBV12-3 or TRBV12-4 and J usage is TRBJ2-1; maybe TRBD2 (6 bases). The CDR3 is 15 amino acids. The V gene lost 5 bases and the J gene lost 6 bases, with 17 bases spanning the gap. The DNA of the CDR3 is TGTGCCAGCAGTGATCCTGAGACTAGGGTCAATGAGCAGTTCTTC. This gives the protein CASSDPETRVNEQFF.

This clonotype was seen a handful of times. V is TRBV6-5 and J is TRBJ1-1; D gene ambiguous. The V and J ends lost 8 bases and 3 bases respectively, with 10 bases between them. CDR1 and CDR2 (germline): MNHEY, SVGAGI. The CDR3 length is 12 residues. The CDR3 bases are TGTGCCAGCTTTGGATGGGACACTGAAGCTTTCTTT. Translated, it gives CASFGWDTEAFF.

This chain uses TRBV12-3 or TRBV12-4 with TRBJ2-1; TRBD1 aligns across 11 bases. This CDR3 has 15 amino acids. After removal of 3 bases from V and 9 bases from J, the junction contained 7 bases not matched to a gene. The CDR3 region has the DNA TGTGCCAGCAGTTTTGGGACAGGGGGACACGTTGAGCAGTTCTTC. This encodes CASSFGTGGHVEQFF.

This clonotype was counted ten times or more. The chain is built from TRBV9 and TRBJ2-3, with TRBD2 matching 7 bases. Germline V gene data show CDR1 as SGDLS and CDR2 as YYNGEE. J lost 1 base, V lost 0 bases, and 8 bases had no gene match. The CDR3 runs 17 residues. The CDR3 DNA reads TGTGCCAGCAGCGTAGCCTTAGTAGCGGGCGGCACAGATACGCAGTATTTT. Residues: CASSVALVAGGTDTQYF.

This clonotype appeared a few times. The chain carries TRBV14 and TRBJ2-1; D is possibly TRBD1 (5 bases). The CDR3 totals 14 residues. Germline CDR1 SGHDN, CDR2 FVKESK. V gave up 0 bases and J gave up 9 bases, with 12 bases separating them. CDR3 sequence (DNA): TGTGCCAGCAGCCAAGATCCCGCTAGGGGTGAGCAGTTCTTC. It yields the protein CASSQDPARGEQFF.

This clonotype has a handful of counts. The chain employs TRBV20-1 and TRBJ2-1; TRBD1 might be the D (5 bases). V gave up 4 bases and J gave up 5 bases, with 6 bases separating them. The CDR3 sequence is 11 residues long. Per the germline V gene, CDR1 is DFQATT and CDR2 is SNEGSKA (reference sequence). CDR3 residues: CSAIRDNEQFF. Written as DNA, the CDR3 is TGCAGTGCTATCAGGGACAATGAGCAGTTCTTC.

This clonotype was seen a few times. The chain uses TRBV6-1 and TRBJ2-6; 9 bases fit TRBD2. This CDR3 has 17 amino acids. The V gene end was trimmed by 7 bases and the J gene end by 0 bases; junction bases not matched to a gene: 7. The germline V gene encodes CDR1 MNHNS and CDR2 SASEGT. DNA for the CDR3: TGTGCCAGCAAAGAGCGGGGGGACCTCTCTGGGGCCAACGTCCTGACTTTC. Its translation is CASKERGDLSGANVLTF.

CDR3 sequence reads: CASSLGGILSNEQYF. Written as DNA, the CDR3 is TGTGCCAGCAGTTTAGGGGGGATCCTGAGCAACGAGCAGTACTTC. The V call is TRBV12-3 or TRBV12-4, the J call TRBJ2-7, with D perhaps being TRBD1 or TRBD2 (5 bases each). V shed 1 base and J shed 5 bases, with 15 bases lying between them. This CDR3 spans 15 amino acids.

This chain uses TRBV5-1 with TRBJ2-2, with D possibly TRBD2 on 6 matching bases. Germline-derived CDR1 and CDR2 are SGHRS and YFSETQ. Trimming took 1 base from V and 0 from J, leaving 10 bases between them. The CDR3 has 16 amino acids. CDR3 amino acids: CASSLNPGANTGELFF. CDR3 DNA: TGCGCCAGCAGCTTGAACCCGGGGGCGAACACCGGGGAGCTGTTTTTT.

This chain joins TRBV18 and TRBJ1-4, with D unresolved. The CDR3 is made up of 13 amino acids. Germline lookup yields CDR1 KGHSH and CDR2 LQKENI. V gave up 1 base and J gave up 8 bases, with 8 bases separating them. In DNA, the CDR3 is TGTGCCAGCTCACCACAGGCTCGGGAAAAACTGTTTTTT. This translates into CASSPQAREKLFF.

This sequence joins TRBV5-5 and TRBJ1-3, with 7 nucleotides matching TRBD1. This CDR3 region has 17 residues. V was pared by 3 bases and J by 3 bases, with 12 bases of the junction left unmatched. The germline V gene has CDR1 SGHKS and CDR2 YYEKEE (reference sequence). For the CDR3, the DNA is TGTGCCAGCAGCTCCCGGCAGGGGGGGCGGATTGGAAACACCATATATTTT. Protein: CASSSRQGGRIGNTIYF.

CDR3 DNA sequence: TGTGCCAGCAGTTCCCCTTTGGCGGGGACTGAGACCCAGTACTTC. Translation gives CASSSPLAGTETQYF. V usage is TRBV27 and J usage is TRBJ2-5, with D possibly matching TRBD2 (6 bases). Trimming removed 4 bases at V and 5 bases at J, with 17 bases between. The germline CDR1 and CDR2 sequences are MNHEY and SMNVEV (reference sequence). The CDR3 is 15 residues long.

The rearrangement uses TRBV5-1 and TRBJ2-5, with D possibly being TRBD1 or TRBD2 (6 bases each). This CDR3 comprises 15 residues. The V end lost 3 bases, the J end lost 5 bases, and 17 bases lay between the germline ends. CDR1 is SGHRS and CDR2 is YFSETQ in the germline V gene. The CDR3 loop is CASSSVGGGAETQYF. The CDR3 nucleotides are TGCGCCAGCAGCTCTGTAGGGGGAGGTGCGGAGACCCAGTACTTC.

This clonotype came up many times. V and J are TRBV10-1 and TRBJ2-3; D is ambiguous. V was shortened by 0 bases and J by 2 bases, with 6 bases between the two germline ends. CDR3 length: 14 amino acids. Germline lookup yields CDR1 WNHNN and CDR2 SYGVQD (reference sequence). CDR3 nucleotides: TGCGCCAGCAGTGAGTCGCCTATCACAGATACGCAGTATTTT. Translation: CASSESPITDTQYF.

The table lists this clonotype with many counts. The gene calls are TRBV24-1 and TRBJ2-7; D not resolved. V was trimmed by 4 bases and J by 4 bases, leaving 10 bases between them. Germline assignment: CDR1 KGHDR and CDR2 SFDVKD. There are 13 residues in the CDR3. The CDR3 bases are TGTGCCACCAGTGACCAAAGAGGTTACGAGCAGTACTTC. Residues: CATSDQRGYEQYF.

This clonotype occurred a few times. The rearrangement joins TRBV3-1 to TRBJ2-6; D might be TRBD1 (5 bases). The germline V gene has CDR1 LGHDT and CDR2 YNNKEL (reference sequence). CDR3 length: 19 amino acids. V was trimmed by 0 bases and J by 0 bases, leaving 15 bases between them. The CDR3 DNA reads TGTGCCAGCAGCCAAGAAATGACAGTCCTGGTCTCTGGGGCCAACGTCCTGACTTTC. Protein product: CASSQEMTVLVSGANVLTF.

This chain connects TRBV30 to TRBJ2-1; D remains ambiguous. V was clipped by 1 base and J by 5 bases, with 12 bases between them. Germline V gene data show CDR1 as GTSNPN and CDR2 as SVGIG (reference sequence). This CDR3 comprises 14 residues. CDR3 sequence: CAWSGERDDNEQFF. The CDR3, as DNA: TGTGCCTGGAGTGGTGAACGAGACGACAATGAGCAGTTCTTC.

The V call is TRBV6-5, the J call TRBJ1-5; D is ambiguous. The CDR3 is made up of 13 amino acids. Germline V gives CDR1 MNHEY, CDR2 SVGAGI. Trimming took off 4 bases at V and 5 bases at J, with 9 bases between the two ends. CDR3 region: CASSFTRDQPQHF. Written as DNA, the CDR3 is TGTGCCAGCAGTTTTACCCGGGATCAGCCCCAGCATTTT.

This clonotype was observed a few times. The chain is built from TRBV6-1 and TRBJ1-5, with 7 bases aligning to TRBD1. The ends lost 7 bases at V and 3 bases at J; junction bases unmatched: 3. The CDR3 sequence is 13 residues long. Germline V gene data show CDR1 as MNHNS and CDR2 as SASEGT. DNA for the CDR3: TGTGCCAGCATTGGACAGGCCAATCAGCCCCAGCATTTT. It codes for CASIGQANQPQHF.